Below, one T cell receptor (beta chain) is given with its context. The source of the sample is a study of shared T cell receptors in the human thymus. Trimming took off 6 bases at V and 2 bases at J, with 10 bases between the two ends. Germline V CDR1 and CDR2: MNHEY, SVGAGI. CDR3 size: 13 residues. Here immunoSEQ multiplex PCR was the method, and the copy in TCRdb shows in-frame clones only, minus some. The repertoire has hundreds of thousands of clones, 70% to 90% of them found once; the top ten carry 0.008% to 0.011%. These data were also filed under a second study, of human thymus T cells. As that report states: Biased V and J segment usage appeared in thymus and peripheral blood. Related work found strong thymic repertoire overlap between unrelated individuals.

The TCR sequence derives from a girl under three years old with a congenital heart defect. The sequencing input was thymocytes. The genes are TRBV6-5 and TRBJ1-2, with D possibly TRBD1 on 6 matching bases. This chain's CDR3 is CASSIQGNYGYTF. Written as DNA, the CDR3 is TGTGCCAGCAGCATACAGGGAAACTATGGCTACACCTTC.